Below, 26 T cell receptor beta chains from the same sample are listed, as sequenced in a study of blood T cell repertoires in COVID-19. Method: immunoSEQ multiplex PCR; TCRdb's copy keeps in-frame clones and lacks some. In the table there are some 260,000 clones, around 87% of which are singletons. Sequences were obtained from PBMCs or T cells enriched from blood (not recorded which). The receptors come from a woman in her twenties or thirties with acute COVID-19.

The chain combines TRBV3-1 (or the pseudogene TRBV3-2) with TRBJ2-5, with 7 nucleotides matching TRBD2. Trimming removed 1 base from V and 1 base from J; junction bases left unmatched: 15. The CDR3 has 19 amino acids. Germline CDR1 is LGHDT and CDR2 is YNNKEL (reference sequence). The CDR3 region has the DNA TGTGCCAGCAGCCAAGGCTCAACGGGACTACGTATCGCCCAAGAGACCCAGTACTTC. Encoded protein: CASSQGSTGLRIAQETQYF.

The chain employs TRBV7-9 and TRBJ1-4, with D maybe TRBD1 (6 bases). Germline CDR1 SEHNR, CDR2 FQNEAQ (reference sequence). This CDR3 region has 15 residues. V lost 3 bases and J 6 bases, leaving 14 bases between the germline ends. CDR3 in DNA: TGTGCCAGCAGCTTCCGGACAGCACTGGATGAAAAACTGTTTTTT. It encodes CASSFRTALDEKLFF.

The J gene is TRBJ2-5, the V gene TRBV5-1, with D perhaps TRBD2 (5 bases). Trimming pared 7 bases from V and 2 bases from J, leaving 12 bases between. This CDR3 is 13 amino acids long. Germline V gives CDR1 SGHRS, CDR2 YFSETQ. CDR3 in amino acids: CASGSPGQETQYF. CDR3 coding DNA: TGCGCCAGCGGGAGCCCTGGACAAGAGACCCAGTACTTC.

The chain has TRBV28 and TRBJ1-5; D possibly corresponds to TRBD1 (5 bases). From germline, CDR1 is MDHEN and CDR2 SYDVKM. V shed 6 bases and J shed 5 bases, with 11 bases lying between them. CDR3 length equals 13 residues. For the CDR3, the DNA is TGTGCCAGCAGCTGGGGAGGGGATCAGCCCCAGCATTTT. It codes for CASSWGGDQPQHF.

The chain couples TRBV9 to TRBJ2-1, with 14 positions matching TRBD2. The germline gives CDR1 SGDLS, CDR2 YYNGEE. CDR3 length equals 17 residues. V trimming: 3 bases; J trimming: 8 bases; junction bases outside the gene matches: 10. CDR3 residues: CASSAQTGLAGAHEQFF. CDR3 coding DNA: TGTGCCAGCAGCGCCCAGACGGGACTAGCGGGAGCTCATGAGCAGTTCTTC.

This chain links TRBV6-1 with TRBJ2-3, with 8 bases identical to TRBD2. CDR3 size: 17 residues. CDR1 is MNHNS and CDR2 is SASEGT in the germline V gene. The V gene end was trimmed by 4 bases and the J gene end by 6 bases; junction bases not matched to a gene: 15. The CDR3 region is CASSAVVEREYLDTQYF. The CDR3 region has the DNA TGTGCCAGCAGTGCCGTAGTCGAGCGGGAGTATCTGGATACGCAGTATTTT.

This clone was seen only a few times. The chain combines TRBV6-5 with TRBJ1-3; TRBD1 aligns across 9 bases. V trimming: 8 bases; J trimming: 10 bases; junction bases outside the gene matches: 15. This CDR3 comprises 15 residues. The germline gives CDR1 MNHEY, CDR2 SVGAGI. The CDR3 is CASQQGGQGIRTIYF. The CDR3 DNA is TGTGCCAGCCAGCAAGGGGGACAGGGTATCCGGACCATATATTTT.

The chain combines TRBV15 with TRBJ1-1; TRBD1 matches 8 bases. CDR1 is LNHNV, CDR2 YYDKDF, per germline (reference sequence). The CDR3 contains 15 residues. The ends lost 4 bases at V and 5 bases at J; junction bases unmatched: 9. The DNA of the CDR3 is TGTGCCACCAGCAAGCGTCAGGGGGCGCAGACTGAAGCTTTCTTT. As protein: CATSKRQGAQTEAFF.

V is TRBV19 and J is TRBJ2-3, with 13 bases that match TRBD2. V dropped 4 bases and J dropped 2; count of bases not matched to a gene: 12. Looked up from germline, CDR1 is LNHDA and CDR2 is SQIVND (reference sequence). This CDR3 spans 19 amino acids. CDR3 sequence (DNA): TGTGCCAGTAGTACGCTCCCGGGACTAGCGGGATTAGTCACAGATACGCAGTATTTT. Translated: CASSTLPGLAGLVTDTQYF.

The rearrangement uses TRBV27 and TRBJ2-7, with 11 bases fitting TRBD1. Germline assignment: CDR1 MNHEY and CDR2 SMNVEV (reference sequence). J gave up 2 bases and V 5 bases, and 5 bases lay outside the gene matches. CDR3 length: 15 residues. The CDR3 here is CASSQPGQGAYEQYF. The CDR3 bases are TGTGCCAGCAGTCAGCCGGGACAGGGGGCCTACGAGCAGTACTTC.

The chain uses TRBV7-6 and TRBJ1-2; possibly TRBD1 for D (6 bases). Looked up from germline, CDR1 is SGHVS and CDR2 is FNYEAQ. The CDR3 is made up of 17 amino acids. Trimming removed 1 base at V and 5 bases at J, with 20 bases between. CDR3 protein: CASSLGQDSPGLYGYTF. The DNA of the CDR3 is TGTGCCAGCAGCTTAGGCCAGGACAGCCCGGGTTTGTATGGCTACACCTTC.

The genes are TRBV5-4 and TRBJ2-1; no firm D call. Germline V CDR1 and CDR2: SGHNT, YYREEE (reference sequence). The V end lost 4 bases, the J end lost 6 bases, and 8 bases lay between the germline ends. This CDR3 spans 12 amino acids. The CDR3 protein is CASSHPGNEQFF. CDR3 DNA: TGTGCCAGCAGCCACCCGGGCAATGAGCAGTTCTTC.

This clone was counted a single time. This sequence joins TRBV2 and TRBJ2-5, with 7 bases lining up with TRBD2. The CDR3 runs 16 residues. The V segment lost 5 bases and the J segment 0 bases; nucleotides outside the gene matches: 9. Germline CDR1 reads SNHLY; CDR2 reads FYNNEI. The CDR3 nucleotides read TGTGCCAGCAGTTACCGGGACTACGGGTACCAAGAGACCCAGTACTTC. Encoded protein: CASSYRDYGYQETQYF.

The chain employs TRBV24-1 and TRBJ2-2, with 8 bases fitting TRBD1. With V trimmed by 0 bases and J by 3 bases, 2 bases remained unmatched. The CDR3 runs to 16 residues. Germline V gene lookup returns CDR1 KGHDR and CDR2 SFDVKD. This chain's CDR3 is CATSDLGQGDTGELFF. The CDR3, as DNA: TGTGCCACCAGTGATTTGGGACAGGGTGACACCGGGGAGCTGTTTTTT.

This clone was counted a few times. V is TRBV19 and J is TRBJ1-2; the match to TRBD1 covers 8 bases. This CDR3 contains 12 residues. From germline, CDR1 is LNHDA and CDR2 SQIVND (reference sequence). Trimming took 6 bases from V and 8 from J; bases not matched to a gene: 5. Written as DNA, the CDR3 is TGTGCCAGTAGAGCGGACAGGGAGGGCTACACCTTC. Residues: CASRADREGYTF.

The J gene is TRBJ2-6, the V gene TRBV29-1; weak D call: TRBD1 (6 bases). The CDR3 runs 18 residues. The V and J ends lost 6 bases and 0 bases respectively, with 21 bases between them. Germline CDR1 and CDR2: SQVTM and ANQGSEA. CDR3 protein: CSVATGAGPFSGANVLTF. CDR3 sequence (DNA): TGCAGCGTGGCGACAGGTGCCGGACCTTTCTCTGGGGCCAACGTCCTGACTTTC.

The J gene is TRBJ1-2, the V gene TRBV5-1; 8 positions agree with TRBD1. Germline V gene sequence: CDR1 SGHRS, CDR2 YFSETQ. This CDR3 region has 14 residues. With V trimmed by 4 bases and J by 6 bases, 8 bases remained unmatched. The CDR3 DNA reads TGCGCCAGCAGCCGGACAGGGAGGAATGATGGCTACACCTTC. This gives the protein CASSRTGRNDGYTF.

The gene calls are TRBV29-1 and TRBJ2-1; 8 bases align to TRBD2. Germline V gene lookup returns CDR1 SQVTM and CDR2 ANQGSEA. This CDR3 has 16 residues. The V and J ends lost 6 bases and 7 bases, in that order; junction bases with no gene match: 17. CDR3 DNA sequence: TGCAGCGTCCCCGGGACGCATACGGGGACTAGTAATGAGCAGTTCTTC. Translation: CSVPGTHTGTSNEQFF.

The chain employs TRBV5-6 and TRBJ2-5; the D gene is possibly TRBD2 (5 bases). Trimming left V 2 bases short and J 2 bases short, with 13 bases between. The germline V gene has CDR1 SGHDT and CDR2 YYEEEE. The CDR3 runs to 15 residues. CDR3 sequence: CASSLMQGLQETQYF. The CDR3, as DNA: TGTGCCAGCAGCTTAATGCAAGGACTGCAAGAGACCCAGTACTTC.

V and J are TRBV20-1 and TRBJ2-7; D gene ambiguous. The CDR3 loop spans 11 amino acids. V was trimmed by 3 bases and J by 4 bases, leaving 7 bases between them. Germline lookup yields CDR1 DFQATT and CDR2 SNEGSKA (reference sequence). DNA of the CDR3: TGCAGTGCTAGGGCCCGTTACGAGCAGTACTTC. It encodes CSARARYEQYF.

The rearrangement links TRBV7-8 to TRBJ2-5, with 9 bases fitting TRBD2. V trimming: 1 base; J trimming: 1 base; junction bases outside the gene matches: 10. Germline values: CDR1 SGHVS, CDR2 FQNEAQ. The CDR3 loop spans 18 amino acids. The CDR3, as DNA: TGTGCCAGCAGCTTAGTGAGTGGCGGGGGGGCCATCCAAGAGACCCAGTACTTC. Residues: CASSLVSGGGAIQETQYF.

V is TRBV18 and J is TRBJ1-1; 11 bases map to TRBD1. J lost 7 bases, V lost 6 bases, and 4 bases had no gene match. This CDR3 spans 13 amino acids. Germline assignment: CDR1 KGHSH and CDR2 LQKENI. The CDR3 spells CASSLDRGREAFF. CDR3 nucleotides: TGTGCCAGCTCCCTGGACAGGGGGCGTGAAGCTTTCTTT. Combining the CDR3 with reference TRBV18 and TRBJ1-1 gives the whole variable domain NAGVMQNPRHLVRRRGQEARLRCSPMKGHSHVYWYRQLPEEGLKFMVYLQKENIIDESGMPKERFSAEFPKEGPSILRIQQVVRGDSAAYFCASSLDRGREAFFGQGTRLTVV.

CDR3 region: CASSWTTQGSGYGYTF. The CDR3 bases are TGTGCCAGCAGTTGGACAACCCAGGGGTCAGGCTATGGCTACACCTTC. V is TRBV7-9 and J is TRBJ1-2; possible D gene TRBD1, 6 bases. CDR3 length equals 16 residues. CDR1 and CDR2 (germline): SEHNR, FQNEAQ (reference sequence). V dropped 6 bases and J dropped 4 bases, with 21 bases sitting between them.

The chain recombines TRBV19 with TRBJ2-7; TRBD2 matches 8 bases. CDR1 is LNHDA and CDR2 is SQIVND in the germline V gene (reference sequence). With V trimmed by 4 bases and J by 4 bases, 12 bases remained unmatched. The CDR3 loop spans 16 amino acids. The CDR3 nucleotides are TGTGCCAGTAGTAAGGCTCACGGGAGGGTCGAATACGAGCAGTACTTC. Its translation: CASSKAHGRVEYEQYF.

The rearrangement joins TRBV27 to TRBJ2-1, with TRBD1 matching 7 bases. This CDR3 region has 15 residues. CDR1 is MNHEY and CDR2 is SMNVEV in the germline V gene (reference sequence). V shed 6 bases and J 6 bases; nucleotides not matched to a gene: 11. CDR3 protein: CASRNLRQGPNEQFF. DNA for the CDR3: TGTGCCAGCAGGAATCTTAGACAGGGCCCCAATGAGCAGTTCTTC.

V is TRBV7-3 and J is TRBJ2-1; 7 bases align to TRBD2. From germline, CDR1 is SGHTA and CDR2 FQGTGA. The CDR3 runs 14 residues. After removal of 8 bases from V and 6 bases from J, the junction contained 10 bases not matched to a gene. The CDR3 DNA follows: TGTGCCAGCGGCATAGTGGGGAGGGGCAATGAGCAGTTCTTC. This sequence encodes CASGIVGRGNEQFF.